Listed below are T cell receptor beta chains from one sample, sequenced in a study of blood T cell repertoires in COVID-19. The protocol was immunoSEQ multiplex PCR, while the TCRdb copy is restricted to in-frame clones and leaves out a portion. This table holds around 160,000 clones, almost 90% found once. The source material was peripheral blood. Source of these receptors: a human donor in a cohort sampled during active COVID-19. Both conserved end residues are part of each CDR3. Each record gives: J gene, V gene, D gene, clone size, CDR3 DNA, CDR3 protein. The D gene is left open where the match is weak. Clone size is shown for a subset of rows, as once, few, many or a class of expanded clone.

j_gene: TRBJ2-2; v_gene: TRBV3-1/TRBV3-2; d_gene: .; abundance: once; CDR3nt: TGTGCCAGCAGCCAGTGGGCTCCGAACACCGGGGAGCTGTTTTTT; CDR3aa: CASSQWAPNTGELFF
j_gene: TRBJ1-1; v_gene: TRBV15; d_gene: TRBD1; abundance: .; CDR3nt: TGTGCCACCAGCAGCGGACAGGGGGCCCTTTTAGCTTTCTTT; CDR3aa: CATSSGQGALLAFF
j_gene: TRBJ2-2; v_gene: TRBV4-2; d_gene: .; abundance: .; CDR3nt: TGTGCCAGCAGCCATCTTAACACCGGGGAGCTGTTTTTT; CDR3aa: CASSHLNTGELFF
j_gene: TRBJ2-1; v_gene: TRBV11-3; d_gene: TRBD1; abundance: .; CDR3nt: TGTGCCAGCAGCTTAGGGGACAGGCCCTACAATGAGCAGTTCTTC; CDR3aa: CASSLGDRPYNEQFF
j_gene: TRBJ1-5; v_gene: TRBV4-2; d_gene: .; abundance: few; CDR3nt: TGTGCCAGCAGCCAAGATGTTCCGGGACATCATAGCAATCAGCCCCAGCATTTT; CDR3aa: CASSQDVPGHHSNQPQHF
j_gene: TRBJ1-3; v_gene: TRBV6-2/TRBV6-3; d_gene: .; abundance: .; CDR3nt: TGTGCCAGCAGCGCGGACACTGGAGGAAACACCATATATTTT; CDR3aa: CASSADTGGNTIYF
j_gene: TRBJ1-5; v_gene: TRBV5-8; d_gene: .; abundance: .; CDR3nt: TGTGCCAGCAGCTTATTTGTAGGTCATGGGGCCTCCAATCAGCCCCAGCATTTT; CDR3aa: CASSLFVGHGASNQPQHF
j_gene: TRBJ1-1; v_gene: TRBV4-2; d_gene: .; abundance: .; CDR3nt: TGTGCCAGCAGCCAAGTGGAGGGATCGAACACTGAAGCTTTCTTT; CDR3aa: CASSQVEGSNTEAFF
j_gene: TRBJ1-1; v_gene: TRBV28; d_gene: .; abundance: .; CDR3nt: TGTGCCAGCAGTTTAGGGAGACAGGATGAAGCTTTCTTT; CDR3aa: CASSLGRQDEAFF
j_gene: TRBJ2-3; v_gene: TRBV4-3; d_gene: TRBD1; abundance: .; CDR3nt: TGCGCCACCAGTAGGGGGCCGGGCACAGATACGCAGTATTTT; CDR3aa: CATSRGPGTDTQYF
j_gene: TRBJ2-1; v_gene: TRBV11-2; d_gene: .; abundance: .; CDR3nt: TGTGCCAGCAGCTTAGGCCAGGGGCCCTACAATGAGCAGTTCTTC; CDR3aa: CASSLGQGPYNEQFF
j_gene: TRBJ2-1; v_gene: TRBV4-3; d_gene: .; abundance: .; CDR3nt: TGCGCCAGCAGCCAAGGAGCATACAATGAGCAGTTCTTC; CDR3aa: CASSQGAYNEQFF
j_gene: TRBJ1-2; v_gene: TRBV28; d_gene: .; abundance: once; CDR3nt: TGTGCCAGCAGTTTTTACGGGGTAAACTATGGCTACACCTTC; CDR3aa: CASSFYGVNYGYTF
j_gene: TRBJ2-3; v_gene: TRBV11-2; d_gene: .; abundance: .; CDR3nt: TGTGCCAGCAGCCCTGGGACAACAGATACGCAGTATTTT; CDR3aa: CASSPGTTDTQYF
j_gene: TRBJ1-1; v_gene: TRBV6-6; d_gene: .; abundance: .; CDR3nt: TGTGCCAGCAGTTACTCAACAGTCTCCATGAACACTGAAGCTTTCTTT; CDR3aa: CASSYSTVSMNTEAFF
j_gene: TRBJ2-2; v_gene: TRBV27; d_gene: .; abundance: .; CDR3nt: TGTGCCAGCAGTCTCGACAGGACCGGGGAGCTGTTTTTT; CDR3aa: CASSLDRTGELFF
j_gene: TRBJ2-1; v_gene: TRBV10-3; d_gene: .; abundance: .; CDR3nt: TGTGCCATCAGTGGAAACCTGATGCGCTACAATGAGCAGTTCTTC; CDR3aa: CAISGNLMRYNEQFF
j_gene: TRBJ2-1; v_gene: TRBV15; d_gene: .; abundance: .; CDR3nt: TGTGCCACACAATCCACCTTATACGAAGAGCAGTTCTTC; CDR3aa: CATQSTLYEEQFF
j_gene: TRBJ1-1; v_gene: TRBV6-1; d_gene: TRBD1; abundance: .; CDR3nt: TGTGCCAGCAGTGAACTCGGACAGGGGAACACTGAAGCTTTCTTT; CDR3aa: CASSELGQGNTEAFF
j_gene: TRBJ1-6; v_gene: TRBV4-3; d_gene: .; abundance: .; CDR3nt: TGCGCCAGCAGCCAAACAGGGAGAGATAATTCACCCCTCCACTTT; CDR3aa: CASSQTGRDNSPLHF
j_gene: TRBJ1-5; v_gene: TRBV3-1/TRBV3-2; d_gene: .; abundance: .; CDR3nt: TGTGCCAGCAGCCCCTCCGGGAAAGCGTATCAGCCCCAGCATTTT; CDR3aa: CASSPSGKAYQPQHF
j_gene: TRBJ2-1; v_gene: TRBV18; d_gene: TRBD1; abundance: .; CDR3nt: TGTGCCAGCTCACCCGGACAGGGGGGGTGGGGGAGCTCCTACAATGAGCAGTTCTTC; CDR3aa: CASSPGQGGWGSSYNEQFF
j_gene: TRBJ1-2; v_gene: TRBV19; d_gene: .; abundance: .; CDR3nt: TGTGCCAGTAGTACGCGGGCTTCCGGAGGCTACACCTTC; CDR3aa: CASSTRASGGYTF
j_gene: TRBJ2-2; v_gene: TRBV11-2; d_gene: TRBD2; abundance: .; CDR3nt: TGTGCCAGCAGCTTTAGCGGGGAGATGAACACCGGGGAGCTGTTTTTT; CDR3aa: CASSFSGEMNTGELFF
j_gene: TRBJ2-5; v_gene: TRBV5-1; d_gene: TRBD2; abundance: .; CDR3nt: TGCGCCAGCAGCTTGGTCGCTAGCGGGGGCGCAAGAGGGACCCAGTACTTC; CDR3aa: CASSLVASGGARGTQYF
j_gene: TRBJ2-7; v_gene: TRBV27; d_gene: .; abundance: .; CDR3nt: TGTGCCAGCAGTTTTCGGCAGGGCTACGAGCAGTACTTC; CDR3aa: CASSFRQGYEQYF
j_gene: TRBJ1-5; v_gene: TRBV7-2; d_gene: .; abundance: .; CDR3nt: TGTGCCAGCAGCTTAGCGAGGACAGATGATCAGCCCCAGCATTTT; CDR3aa: CASSLARTDDQPQHF
j_gene: TRBJ2-5; v_gene: TRBV7-9; d_gene: TRBD1; abundance: .; CDR3nt: TGTGCCAGCAGCTTATCCCCGGACAGGGGGCTGCCAGAGACCCAGTACTTC; CDR3aa: CASSLSPDRGLPETQYF
j_gene: TRBJ2-1; v_gene: TRBV19; d_gene: TRBD1; abundance: once; CDR3nt: TGTGCCAGTAGTATAACCGACAGGGCAGGTAATGAGCAGTTCTTC; CDR3aa: CASSITDRAGNEQFF
j_gene: TRBJ2-4; v_gene: TRBV30; d_gene: .; abundance: .; CDR3nt: TGTGCCTGGAGTGTACCGAGACTAGCCAAAAACATTCAGTACTTC; CDR3aa: CAWSVPRLAKNIQYF
j_gene: TRBJ2-2; v_gene: TRBV5-1; d_gene: .; abundance: .; CDR3nt: TGCGCCAGCTCCGGACAGCCAAAACAGGGGGAGCTGTTTTTT; CDR3aa: CASSGQPKQGELFF
j_gene: TRBJ2-2; v_gene: TRBV5-1; d_gene: TRBD2; abundance: .; CDR3nt: TGCGCCAGCAGCTTGACCCTAGCGGGCCAAGCGGTTTTTGGGGAGCTGTTTTTT; CDR3aa: CASSLTLAGQAVFGELFF
j_gene: TRBJ1-1; v_gene: TRBV11-3; d_gene: TRBD1; abundance: .; CDR3nt: TGTGCCAGCAGCCACCGGGACAGGGGTAGGGACACTGAAGCTTTCTTT; CDR3aa: CASSHRDRGRDTEAFF
j_gene: TRBJ2-1; v_gene: TRBV18; d_gene: TRBD2; abundance: .; CDR3nt: TGTGCCAGCTCACTCCCCCTAGCGGGCGGCAATGAGCAGTTCTTC; CDR3aa: CASSLPLAGGNEQFF
j_gene: TRBJ2-3; v_gene: TRBV4-3; d_gene: .; abundance: .; CDR3nt: TGCGCCAGCAGCCAAGCGGTACGGGGGACAGGCACAGATACGCAGTATTTT; CDR3aa: CASSQAVRGTGTDTQYF
j_gene: TRBJ2-3; v_gene: TRBV3-1/TRBV3-2; d_gene: .; abundance: .; CDR3nt: TGTGCCAGCAGCCAAGGAAGGCTAGCTACAGATACGCAGTATTTT; CDR3aa: CASSQGRLATDTQYF
j_gene: TRBJ1-1; v_gene: TRBV19; d_gene: TRBD1; abundance: .; CDR3nt: TGTGCCAGTATCCAGTCGACAGGGTGGGGCACTGAAGCTTTCTTT; CDR3aa: CASIQSTGWGTEAFF
j_gene: TRBJ2-1; v_gene: TRBV7-9; d_gene: .; abundance: .; CDR3nt: TGTGCCAGCAGCTTAGGGGACCTGCGGGGAGGCGGGGTTGGGAATGAGCAGTTCTTC; CDR3aa: CASSLGDLRGGGVGNEQFF
j_gene: TRBJ1-4; v_gene: TRBV11-2; d_gene: TRBD1; abundance: .; CDR3nt: TGTGCCAGCAGCTTATTCGGGGGGACAGGGAATAATGAAAAACTGTTTTTT; CDR3aa: CASSLFGGTGNNEKLFF
j_gene: TRBJ2-2; v_gene: TRBV6-4; d_gene: TRBD1; abundance: once; CDR3nt: TGTGCCAGCAGTGCCCAACAGGGGCCGAGCACCGGGGAGCTGTTTTTT; CDR3aa: CASSAQQGPSTGELFF
j_gene: TRBJ1-1; v_gene: TRBV6-6; d_gene: .; abundance: .; CDR3nt: TGTGCCAGCAGTCCCCCGACAGAACCCTGGACTGAAGCTTTCTTT; CDR3aa: CASSPPTEPWTEAFF